This T cell receptor beta chain comes out of a study of T cell repertoires in cytomegalovirus infection. A single record per CDR3 protein comes from TCRdb applying MiXCR to the reads. This sample carries 640,000 or so distinct CDR3 sequences, approximately 33% of them seen once, and the ten largest clones take over 15%. This clonotype was counted ten times or more. What it binds is not known. Germline values: CDR1 SGHTA, CDR2 FQGNSA. There are 13 residues in the CDR3. V lost 5 bases and J lost 4; bases outside the gene matches: 3. Study results and limitations: CMV carriers having the relevant HLA were flagged by cumulative public TCR beta family frequency.

This sequence joins TRBV7-2 and TRBJ2-7; 9 bases are shared with TRBD2. The material sequenced was cultured PBMCs, taken from culture after CMV antigen stimulation. This clonotype originated in a human donor in good health (CMV status not recorded). Some clones in this sample may be carry-over from other donors' samples. The DNA for the CDR3 is TGTGCCAGCAGCCTGAGCGGGAGGTACGAGCAGTACTTC. Translating it yields CASSLSGRYEQYF.